This T cell receptor (beta chain) comes out of a study of graft-versus-host responses after intestinal transplantation. Study background: Each recipient received a multivisceral, liver-intestinal, or isolated intestinal graft. Each patient got anti-thymocyte globulin induction, then tacrolimus and steroids for roughly 3 years. Findings of the study overall: Recipient marrow held GvH clones, some first seen in ileum or blood. Association was observed between peak circulating GvH clone levels and early post-transplant HvG declines.

About this clone: Its antigen is not identified.

The CDR3 runs to 14 residues. The ends were cut back, 2 bases at V and 2 bases at J, with 7 bases in the middle. Looked up from germline, CDR1 is WSHSY and CDR2 is SAAADI. Sequenced by immunoSEQ multiplex PCR; TCRdb stores in-frame clones only, minus some. The data show roughly 51,000 clones, about 90% seen once. The sample was unstimulated CD4+ T cells sorted from spleen or lymph node cells, taken before transplant. V gene TRBV10-2 combines with J gene TRBJ1-3; possible D gene TRBD1, 5 bases. The sequence was obtained from a human donor who was the organ donor for an intestinal transplant. In nucleotides, the CDR3 is TGCGCCAGCAGTGAGACCAGGGCTGGAAACACCATATATTTT. It specifies CASSETRAGNTIYF.